This TCR beta chain comes out of a study of T cells in Graves' hyperthyroidism and ophthalmopathy. Authors of the study amplified TCR beta CDR3 regions from RNA transcripts. The HTBI primer set served for first-round RT-PCR of the TCR CDR3. TCRdb reprocessed the multiplex PCR reads with MiXCR, giving one entry per CDR3 protein. The sample has around 340,000 distinct CDR3 sequences, 15% to 20% seen once. This clonotype was observed at least ten times. Inclusion characteristics of ophthalmopathy patients comprised a Clinical Activity Score of at least 3, a NOSPECS grade of at least 4, and duration under 3 months. Sequences were obtained from blood. This TCR was sampled from a woman in her forties with Graves' ophthalmopathy.

CDR3 bases: TGCGCCAGCAGCCCCATGGGCAAAAACATTCAGTACTTC. It codes for CASSPMGKNIQYF. The chain recombines TRBV4-1 with TRBJ2-4, with D hard to call. The CDR3 runs to 13 residues. Germline V lookup: CDR1 MGHRA, CDR2 YSYEKL. The germline V and J ends were trimmed by 4 bases and 3 bases, with 7 bases remaining between them.